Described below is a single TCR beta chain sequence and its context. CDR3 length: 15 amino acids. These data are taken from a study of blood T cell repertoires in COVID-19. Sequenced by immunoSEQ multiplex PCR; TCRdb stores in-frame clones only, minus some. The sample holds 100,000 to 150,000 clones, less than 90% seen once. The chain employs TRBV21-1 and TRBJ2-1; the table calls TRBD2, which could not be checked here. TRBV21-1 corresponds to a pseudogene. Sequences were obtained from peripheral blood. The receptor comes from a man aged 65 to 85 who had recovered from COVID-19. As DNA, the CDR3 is TGTGCCAGCAGCAGGGGACTAGCGGGAGTTGATGAGCAGTTCTTC. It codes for CASSRGLAGVDEQFF.